A selection of T cell receptor beta chains follows, all from one sample in a study of Ad26.COV2.S vaccination and SARS-CoV-2 variants. Only in-frame clones appear in the TCRdb table, and some are missing; sequencing was by immunoSEQ multiplex PCR. The repertoire holds over 250,000 clones, with 87% as singletons. This material consisted of peripheral blood, taken in a trial of Ad26.COV2.S vaccine versus placebo. These receptors were collected from a person aged 18 to 59 who received the Ad26.COV2.S COVID-19 vaccine or a placebo. CDR3s include the opening cysteine and the closing phenylalanine or tryptophan.

V gene: TRBV10-1
J gene: TRBJ2-7
CDR3 protein: CASSPGTELREQYF

V gene: TRBV9
J gene: TRBJ2-1
CDR3 protein: CASSVDLWGGEQFF

V gene: TRBV7-9
J gene: TRBJ1-1
CDR3 protein: CASSYPGQGKSAEAFF

V gene: TRBV5-1
J gene: TRBJ2-7
CDR3 protein: CASSFSSGRDLYEQYF

V gene: TRBV19
J gene: TRBJ2-5
CDR3 protein: CASSMVTGAVQETQYF

V gene: TRBV5-1
J gene: TRBJ2-3
CDR3 protein: CASSLVAGPTDTQYF

V gene: TRBV3-1/TRBV3-2
J gene: TRBJ1-2
CDR3 protein: CASSYNWGRNNYGYTF

V gene: TRBV4-1
J gene: TRBJ1-5
CDR3 protein: CASSQDSSGNQPQHF

V gene: TRBV9
J gene: TRBJ2-7
CDR3 protein: CASSTGDPRSYEQYF

V gene: TRBV6-2/TRBV6-3
J gene: TRBJ1-2
CDR3 protein: CASSSATPIGYTF

V gene: TRBV7-7
J gene: TRBJ2-5
CDR3 protein: CASSFTRQETQYF

V gene: TRBV28
J gene: TRBJ1-3
CDR3 protein: CASSPPGQGGGNTIYF

V gene: TRBV6-2/TRBV6-3
J gene: TRBJ1-1
CDR3 protein: CASTPGAGLGNTEAFF

V gene: TRBV27
J gene: TRBJ2-7
CDR3 protein: CASSSGTKSYEQYF

V gene: TRBV10-3
J gene: TRBJ2-2
CDR3 protein: CAISEGQSNTGELFF

V gene: TRBV19
J gene: TRBJ1-2
CDR3 protein: CASSIPSTVNYGYTF

V gene: TRBV2
J gene: TRBJ1-1
CDR3 protein: CASRWTMPRGEAFF

V gene: TRBV18
J gene: TRBJ2-1
CDR3 protein: CASSYGTSGRAFRQFF

V gene: TRBV9
J gene: TRBJ1-1
CDR3 protein: CASSGGQGFAEAFF

V gene: TRBV7-3
J gene: TRBJ1-1
CDR3 protein: CASSGQQNTEAFF

V gene: TRBV9
J gene: TRBJ2-1
CDR3 protein: CASSDRDRNNEQFF

V gene: TRBV5-4
J gene: TRBJ2-5
CDR3 protein: CASTLKLAGWVEAQYF

V gene: TRBV5-1
J gene: TRBJ1-2
CDR3 protein: CASSLESGRGPAGGYTF

V gene: TRBV6-4
J gene: TRBJ2-1
CDR3 protein: CASSNQPGLYNEQFF

V gene: TRBV10-2
J gene: TRBJ2-7
CDR3 protein: CASSPRVTKYEQYF

V gene: TRBV9
J gene: TRBJ2-7
CDR3 protein: CASSVGEGGSYEQYF

V gene: TRBV7-9
J gene: TRBJ2-1
CDR3 protein: CASMGIQGMSYNEQFF

V gene: TRBV7-9
J gene: TRBJ2-3
CDR3 protein: CASDLIAGTQYF

V gene: TRBV12-5
J gene: TRBJ2-2
CDR3 protein: CASGSGTGGHTGELFF

V gene: TRBV9
J gene: TRBJ1-1
CDR3 protein: CASSRGDGTEAFF

V gene: TRBV11-2
J gene: TRBJ2-7
CDR3 protein: CASSLSSDPSYEQYF

V gene: TRBV7-3
J gene: TRBJ2-1
CDR3 protein: CASSLRGAQGQLGEQFF

V gene: TRBV7-9
J gene: TRBJ1-1
CDR3 protein: CASSFRGSGTEAFF

V gene: TRBV11-2
J gene: TRBJ1-1
CDR3 protein: CASSHGTGTEAFF

V gene: TRBV19
J gene: TRBJ1-1
CDR3 protein: CASSTGAGAYTEAFF

V gene: TRBV5-1
J gene: TRBJ2-7
CDR3 protein: CASMSISESYEQYF